What follows is one TCR beta chain and its context. Its antigen is not known. Trimming stripped 2 bases from V and 3 bases from J, with 7 bases between. CDR1 MNHEY and CDR2 SVGAGI come from the germline V gene. The CDR3 contains 13 residues. The source of the sample is a study of shared clonotypes between healthy human individuals. Study information: Three CD4 naive, three CD4 memory, two CD8 naive and one CD8 memory plate were used per donor. Study-level findings and limits: Estimated richness was generally greater in naive than memory subsets. An expected dependence of interdonor clonotype sharing on sequencing depth was noted. Shared clonotypes: approximately 4.5% naive CD4, around 3.5% naive CD8, less than 2.5% memory CD4, about 0.41% memory CD8.

The method was immunoSEQ multiplex PCR; TCRdb's version includes in-frame clones alone and lacks a portion of them. The sample includes 800,000 to 1,200,000 clones, 70% to 80% of them seen just once. V and J are TRBV6-5 and TRBJ1-1; D call uncertain. This clonotype was sampled from a man between 18 and 35 years old in good health. Some clones in this sample may be carry-over from other donors' samples. Sequenced input: memory CD4+ T cells from PBMCs. Subset specified: CD45RA-negative fraction. The CDR3 spells CASSYGKYTEAFF. CDR3 nucleotides: TGTGCCAGCAGTTACGGAAAGTACACTGAAGCTTTCTTT.